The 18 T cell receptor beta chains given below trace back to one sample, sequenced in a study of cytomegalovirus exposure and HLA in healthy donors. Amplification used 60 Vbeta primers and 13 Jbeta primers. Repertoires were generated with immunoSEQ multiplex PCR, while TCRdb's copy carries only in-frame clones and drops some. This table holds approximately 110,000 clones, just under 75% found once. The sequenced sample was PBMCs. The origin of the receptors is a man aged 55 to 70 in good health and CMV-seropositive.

CDR3 sequence reads: CATSNAGYSEAFF. Written as DNA, the CDR3 is TGTGCCACCAGCAACGCGGGGTATTCCGAAGCTTTCTTT. The rearrangement joins TRBV15 to TRBJ1-1; D gene uncertain. Trimming cost V 4 bases and J 8 bases, with 14 bases left between them. CDR1 and CDR2 (germline): LNHNV, YYDKDF (reference sequence). The CDR3 runs to 13 residues.

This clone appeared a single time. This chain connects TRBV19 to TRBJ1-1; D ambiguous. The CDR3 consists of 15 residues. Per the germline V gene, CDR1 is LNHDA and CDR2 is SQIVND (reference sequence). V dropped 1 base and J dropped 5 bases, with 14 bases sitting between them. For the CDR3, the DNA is TGTGCCAGTAGTATAGCCCCGGGAGCCGGGACTGAAGCTTTCTTT. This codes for CASSIAPGAGTEAFF.

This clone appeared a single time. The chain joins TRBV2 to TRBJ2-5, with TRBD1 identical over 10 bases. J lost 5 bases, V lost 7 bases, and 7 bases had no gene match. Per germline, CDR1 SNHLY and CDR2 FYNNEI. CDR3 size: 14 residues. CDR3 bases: TGTGCCAGCACCGGCCGGACAGGGGGTGAGACCCAGTACTTC. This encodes CASTGRTGGETQYF. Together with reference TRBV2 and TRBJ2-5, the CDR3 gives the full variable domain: EPEVTQTPSHQVTQMGQEVILRCVPISNHLYFYWYRQILGQKVEFLVSFYNNEISEKSEIFDDQFSVERPDGSNFTLKIRSTKLEDSAMYFCASTGRTGGETQYFGPGTRLLVL.

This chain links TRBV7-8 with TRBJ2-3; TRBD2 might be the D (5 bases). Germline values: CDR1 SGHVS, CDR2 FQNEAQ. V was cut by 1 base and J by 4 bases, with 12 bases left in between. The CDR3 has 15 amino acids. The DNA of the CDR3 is TGTGCCAGCAGCTTAGAGTCCCGGAGGCCAGATACGCAGTATTTT. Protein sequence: CASSLESRRPDTQYF.

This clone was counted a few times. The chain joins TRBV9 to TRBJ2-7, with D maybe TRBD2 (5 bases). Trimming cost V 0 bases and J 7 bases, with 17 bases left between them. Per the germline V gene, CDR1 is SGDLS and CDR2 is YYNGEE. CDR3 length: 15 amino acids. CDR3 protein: CASSVGGREGSEQYF. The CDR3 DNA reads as TGTGCCAGCAGCGTAGGGGGTCGTGAGGGCTCTGAGCAGTACTTC.

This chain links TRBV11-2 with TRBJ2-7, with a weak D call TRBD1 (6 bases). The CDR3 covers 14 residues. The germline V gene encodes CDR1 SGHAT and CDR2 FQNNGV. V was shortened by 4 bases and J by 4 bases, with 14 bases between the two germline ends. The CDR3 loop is CASSSWTANYEQYF. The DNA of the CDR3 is TGTGCCAGCAGCTCGTGGACAGCTAATTACGAGCAGTACTTC.

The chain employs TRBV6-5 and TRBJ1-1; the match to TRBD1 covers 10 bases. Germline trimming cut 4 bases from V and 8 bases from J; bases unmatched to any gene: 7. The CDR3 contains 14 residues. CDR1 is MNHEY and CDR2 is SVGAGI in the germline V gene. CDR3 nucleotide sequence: TGTGCCAGCAGTTCCCCGGGACAGGGGTTCGAAGCTTTCTTT. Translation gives CASSSPGQGFEAFF.

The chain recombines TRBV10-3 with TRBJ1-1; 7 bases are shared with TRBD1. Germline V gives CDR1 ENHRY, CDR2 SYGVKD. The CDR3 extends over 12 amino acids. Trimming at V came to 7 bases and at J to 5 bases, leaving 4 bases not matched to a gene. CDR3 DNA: TGTGCCATCAAGCCAGGGGGGACTGAAGCTTTCTTT. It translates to CAIKPGGTEAFF.

CDR3 in amino acids: CASSPTRGQEQYF. DNA for the CDR3: TGTGCCAGCAGTCCCACGAGAGGTCAGGAGCAGTACTTC. The gene calls are TRBV27 and TRBJ2-7; D not resolved. CDR3 length: 13 amino acids. Germline V gives CDR1 MNHEY, CDR2 SMNVEV (reference sequence). Trimming shortened V by 5 bases and J by 7 bases, and 15 bases separated the two germline ends.

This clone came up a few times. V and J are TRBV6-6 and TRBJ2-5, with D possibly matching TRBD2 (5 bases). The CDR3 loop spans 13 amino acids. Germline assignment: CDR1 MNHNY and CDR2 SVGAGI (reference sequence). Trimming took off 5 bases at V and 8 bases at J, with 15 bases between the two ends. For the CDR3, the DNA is TGTGCCAGCAGTGCCACCCCCGGACTTACCCAGTACTTC. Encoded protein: CASSATPGLTQYF.

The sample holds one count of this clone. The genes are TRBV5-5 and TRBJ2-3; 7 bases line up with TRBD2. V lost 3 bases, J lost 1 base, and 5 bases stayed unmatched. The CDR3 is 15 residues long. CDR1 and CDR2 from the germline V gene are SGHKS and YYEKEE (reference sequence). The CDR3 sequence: CASSWGSGGTDTQYF. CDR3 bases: TGTGCCAGCAGCTGGGGGAGCGGGGGCACAGATACGCAGTATTTT.

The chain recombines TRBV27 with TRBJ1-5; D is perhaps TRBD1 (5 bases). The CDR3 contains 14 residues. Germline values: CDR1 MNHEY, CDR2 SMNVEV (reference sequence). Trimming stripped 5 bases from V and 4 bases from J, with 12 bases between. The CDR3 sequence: CASSPTVRNQPQHF. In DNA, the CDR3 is TGTGCCAGCAGTCCGACAGTCAGAAATCAGCCCCAGCATTTT.

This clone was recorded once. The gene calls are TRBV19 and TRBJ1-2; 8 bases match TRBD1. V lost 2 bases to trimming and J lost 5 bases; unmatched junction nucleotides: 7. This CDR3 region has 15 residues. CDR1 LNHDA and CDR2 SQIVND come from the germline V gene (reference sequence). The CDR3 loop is CASSIQGAGGYGYTF. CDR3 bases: TGTGCCAGTAGTATACAGGGGGCAGGAGGGTATGGCTACACCTTC.

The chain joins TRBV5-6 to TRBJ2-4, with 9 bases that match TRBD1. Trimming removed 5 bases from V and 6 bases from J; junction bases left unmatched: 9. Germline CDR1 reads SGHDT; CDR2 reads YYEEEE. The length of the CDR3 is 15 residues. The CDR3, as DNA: TGTGCCAGCAGTCTTTACAGGGGGCGGTTAAACATTCAGTACTTC. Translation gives CASSLYRGRLNIQYF.

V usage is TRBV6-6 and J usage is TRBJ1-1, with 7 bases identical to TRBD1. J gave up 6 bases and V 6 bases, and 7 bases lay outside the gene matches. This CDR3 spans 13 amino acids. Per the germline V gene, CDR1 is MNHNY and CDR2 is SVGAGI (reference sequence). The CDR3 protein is CASSRDRDAEAFF. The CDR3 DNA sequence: TGTGCCAGCAGCCGCGACAGGGACGCTGAAGCTTTCTTT.

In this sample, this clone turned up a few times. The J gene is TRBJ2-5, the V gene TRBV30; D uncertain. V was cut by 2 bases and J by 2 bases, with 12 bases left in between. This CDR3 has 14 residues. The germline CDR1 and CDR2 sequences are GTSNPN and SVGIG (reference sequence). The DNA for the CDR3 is TGTGCCTGGAGTCGGAGAACCGGACAAGAGACCCAGTACTTC. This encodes CAWSRRTGQETQYF.

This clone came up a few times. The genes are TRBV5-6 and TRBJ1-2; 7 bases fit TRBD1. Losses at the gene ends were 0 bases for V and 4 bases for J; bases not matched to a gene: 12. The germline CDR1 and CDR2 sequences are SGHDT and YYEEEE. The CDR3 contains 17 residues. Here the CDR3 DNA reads TGTGCCAGCAGCTTGGCCGGCTCAGGGGGACAGAGCTATGGCTACACCTTC. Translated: CASSLAGSGGQSYGYTF.

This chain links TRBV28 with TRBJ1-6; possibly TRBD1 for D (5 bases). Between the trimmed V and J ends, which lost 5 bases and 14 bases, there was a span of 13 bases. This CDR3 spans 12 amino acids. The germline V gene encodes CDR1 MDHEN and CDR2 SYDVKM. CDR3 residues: CASSPRERSLHF. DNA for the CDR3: TGTGCCAGCAGTCCCAGGGAAAGGTCCCTCCACTTT.